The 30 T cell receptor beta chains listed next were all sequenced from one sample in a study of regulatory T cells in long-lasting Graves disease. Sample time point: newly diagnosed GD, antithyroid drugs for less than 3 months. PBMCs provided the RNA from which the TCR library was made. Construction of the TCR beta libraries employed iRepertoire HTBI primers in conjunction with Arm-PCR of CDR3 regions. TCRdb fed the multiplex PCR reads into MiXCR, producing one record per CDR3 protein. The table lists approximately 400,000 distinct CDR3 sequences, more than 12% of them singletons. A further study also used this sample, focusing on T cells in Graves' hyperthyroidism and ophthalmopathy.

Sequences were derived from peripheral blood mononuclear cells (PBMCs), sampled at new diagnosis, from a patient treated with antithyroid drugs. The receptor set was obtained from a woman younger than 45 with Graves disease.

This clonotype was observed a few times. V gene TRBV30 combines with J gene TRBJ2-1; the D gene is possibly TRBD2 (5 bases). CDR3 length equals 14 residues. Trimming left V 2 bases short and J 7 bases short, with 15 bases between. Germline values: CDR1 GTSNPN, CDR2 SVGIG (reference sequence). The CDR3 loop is CAWSKGIGRNEQFF. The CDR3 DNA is TGTGCCTGGAGTAAAGGGATAGGGAGAAATGAGCAGTTCTTC. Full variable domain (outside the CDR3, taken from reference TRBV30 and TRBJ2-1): SQTIHQWPATLVQPVGSPLSLECTVEGTSNPNLYWYRQAAGRGLQLLFYSVGIGQISSEVPQNLSASRPQDRQFILSSKKLLLSDSGFYLCAWSKGIGRNEQFFGPGTRLTVL.

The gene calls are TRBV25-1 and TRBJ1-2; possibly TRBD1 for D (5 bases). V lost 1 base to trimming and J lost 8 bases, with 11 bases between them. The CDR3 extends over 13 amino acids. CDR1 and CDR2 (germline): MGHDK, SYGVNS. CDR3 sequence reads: CASSEFGQGGYTF. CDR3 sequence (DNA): TGTGCCAGCAGTGAATTCGGGCAGGGAGGCTACACCTTC.

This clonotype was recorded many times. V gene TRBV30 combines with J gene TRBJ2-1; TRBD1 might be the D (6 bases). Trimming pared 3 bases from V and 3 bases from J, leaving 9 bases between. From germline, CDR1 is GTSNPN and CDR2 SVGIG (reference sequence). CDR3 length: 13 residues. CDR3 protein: CAWRGTYYNEQFF. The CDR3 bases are TGTGCCTGGAGGGGGACATACTACAATGAGCAGTTCTTC.

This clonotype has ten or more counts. The CDR3 loop reads CASSFSGTVYGYTF. In nucleotides, the CDR3 is TGTGCCAGCAGTTTCTCCGGGACAGTCTATGGCTACACCTTC. The chain is built from TRBV27 and TRBJ1-2; 7 bases fit TRBD1. Germline V CDR1 and CDR2: MNHEY, SMNVEV (reference sequence). CDR3 length: 14 amino acids. The J segment lost 4 bases and the V segment lost 3 bases, leaving 5 bases of the junction unmatched.

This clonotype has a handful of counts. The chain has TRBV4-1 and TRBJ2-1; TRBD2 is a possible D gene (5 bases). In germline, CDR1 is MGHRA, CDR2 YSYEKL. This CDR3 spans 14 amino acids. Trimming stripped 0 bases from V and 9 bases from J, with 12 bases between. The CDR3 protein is CASSQEYRGLEQFF. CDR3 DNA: TGCGCCAGCAGCCAAGAATATCGCGGACTTGAGCAGTTCTTC.

The CDR3 coding sequence is TGCGCCAGCAGCCAAGATCCGAGAGGAATGTCCTATGGCTACACCTTC. This sequence encodes CASSQDPRGMSYGYTF. The chain recombines TRBV4-1 with TRBJ1-2; D not resolved. The CDR3 sequence is 16 residues long. Trimming removed 0 bases at V and 4 bases at J, with 15 bases between. Germline CDR1 is MGHRA and CDR2 is YSYEKL.

The CDR3 spells CASSEDLQETQYF. CDR3 nucleotide sequence: TGTGCCAGCAGTGAAGACCTTCAAGAGACCCAGTACTTC. The V gene is TRBV25-1, the J gene TRBJ2-5; no firm D call. Germline V gene lookup returns CDR1 MGHDK and CDR2 SYGVNS. With 2 bases removed from V and 2 bases from J, the gap between germline ends came to 6 bases. This CDR3 comprises 13 residues.

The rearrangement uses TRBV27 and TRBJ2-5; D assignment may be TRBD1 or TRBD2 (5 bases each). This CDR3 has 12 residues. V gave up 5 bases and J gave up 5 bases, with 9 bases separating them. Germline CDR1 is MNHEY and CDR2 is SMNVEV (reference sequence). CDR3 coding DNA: TGTGCCAGCAGTGTGTGGGGGGAGACCCAGTACTTC. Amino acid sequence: CASSVWGETQYF.

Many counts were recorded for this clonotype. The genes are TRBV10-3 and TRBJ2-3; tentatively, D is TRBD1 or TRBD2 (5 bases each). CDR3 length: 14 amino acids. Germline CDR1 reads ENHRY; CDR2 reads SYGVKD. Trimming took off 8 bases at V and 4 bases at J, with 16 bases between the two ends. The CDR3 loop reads CAIESGLEADTQYF. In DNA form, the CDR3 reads TGTGCCATCGAATCAGGGTTGGAGGCAGATACGCAGTATTTT.

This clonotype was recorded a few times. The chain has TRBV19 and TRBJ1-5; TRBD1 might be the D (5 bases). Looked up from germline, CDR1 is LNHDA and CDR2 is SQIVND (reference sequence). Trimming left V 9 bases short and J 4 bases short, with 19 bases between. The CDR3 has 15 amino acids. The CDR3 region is CASNPWDGQNQPQHF. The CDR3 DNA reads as TGTGCCAGCAATCCTTGGGACGGACAAAATCAGCCCCAGCATTTT.

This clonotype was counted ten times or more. The DNA for the CDR3 is TGTGCCAGTATCTTGGGGACTAGCGGGAAAGAGACCCAGTACTTC. Amino acid sequence: CASILGTSGKETQYF. The chain links TRBV28 to TRBJ2-5; the match to TRBD2 covers 13 bases. Germline CDR1 MDHEN, CDR2 SYDVKM. V shed 9 bases, J shed 3 bases, and the junction held 7 bases outside the gene matches. CDR3 length: 15 amino acids.

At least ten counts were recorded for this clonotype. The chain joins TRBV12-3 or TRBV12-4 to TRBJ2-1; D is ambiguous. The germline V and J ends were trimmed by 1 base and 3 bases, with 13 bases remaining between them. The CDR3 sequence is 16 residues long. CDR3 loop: CASSLVVGVSYNEQFF. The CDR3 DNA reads TGTGCCAGCAGTTTAGTAGTAGGAGTTAGCTACAATGAGCAGTTCTTC.

This CDR3 reads CATSEPGYGYTF. The CDR3 DNA sequence: TGTGCCACCAGTGAACCAGGGTACGGCTACACCTTC. The V and J genes are TRBV24-1 and TRBJ1-2, with D tentatively TRBD1 (5 bases). V dropped 4 bases and J dropped 8 bases, with 10 bases sitting between them. CDR1 is KGHDR, CDR2 SFDVKD, per germline. The CDR3 is 12 amino acids.

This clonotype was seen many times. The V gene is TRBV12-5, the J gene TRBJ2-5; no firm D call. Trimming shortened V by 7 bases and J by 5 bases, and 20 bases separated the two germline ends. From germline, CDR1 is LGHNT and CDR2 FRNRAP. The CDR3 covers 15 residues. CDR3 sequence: CASAASGTVGETQYF. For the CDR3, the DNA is TGTGCTAGTGCCGCGTCGGGTACAGTCGGGGAGACCCAGTACTTC.

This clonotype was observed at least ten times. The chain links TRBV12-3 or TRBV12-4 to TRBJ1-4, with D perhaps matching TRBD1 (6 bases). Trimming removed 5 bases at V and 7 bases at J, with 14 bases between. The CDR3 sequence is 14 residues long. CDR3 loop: CASSRQVLGEKLFF. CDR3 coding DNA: TGTGCCAGCAGTAGACAGGTTTTGGGTGAAAAACTGTTTTTT.

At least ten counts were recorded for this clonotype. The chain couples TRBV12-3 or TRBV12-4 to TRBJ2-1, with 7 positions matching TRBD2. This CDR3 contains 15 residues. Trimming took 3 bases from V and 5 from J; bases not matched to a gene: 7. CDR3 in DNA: TGTGCCAGCAGTTTGGGCGGGAGCGACCACAATGAGCAGTTCTTC. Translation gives CASSLGGSDHNEQFF.

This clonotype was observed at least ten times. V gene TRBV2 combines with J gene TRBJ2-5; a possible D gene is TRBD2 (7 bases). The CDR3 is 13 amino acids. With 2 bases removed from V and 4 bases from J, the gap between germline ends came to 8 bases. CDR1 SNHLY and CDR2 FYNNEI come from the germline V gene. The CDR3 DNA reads TGTGCCAGCAGTGAAAGGGGGGGAGAGACCCAGTACTTC. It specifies CASSERGGETQYF.

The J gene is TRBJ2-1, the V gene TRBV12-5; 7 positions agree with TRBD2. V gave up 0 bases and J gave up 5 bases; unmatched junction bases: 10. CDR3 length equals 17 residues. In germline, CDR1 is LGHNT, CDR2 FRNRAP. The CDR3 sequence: CASGLVQGGFGNNEQFF. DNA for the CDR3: TGTGCTAGTGGTTTGGTCCAGGGAGGGTTTGGTAACAATGAGCAGTTCTTC. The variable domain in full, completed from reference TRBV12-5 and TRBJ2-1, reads DARVTQTPRHKVTEMGQEVTMRCQPILGHNTVFWYRQTMMQGLELLAYFRNRAPLDDSGMPKDRFSAEMPDATLATLKIQPSEPRDSAVYFCASGLVQGGFGNNEQFFGPGTRLTVL.

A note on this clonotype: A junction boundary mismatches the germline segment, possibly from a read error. CDR3 in amino acids: CATSVNRGPSDAQYF. The DNA of the CDR3 is TGTGCCACCAGTGTGAACAGGGGGCCGTCAGATGCGCAGTATTTT. V and J are TRBV24-1 and TRBJ2-3, with 9 bases aligning to TRBD1. Per the germline V gene, CDR1 is KGHDR and CDR2 is SFDVKD. The CDR3 totals 15 residues.

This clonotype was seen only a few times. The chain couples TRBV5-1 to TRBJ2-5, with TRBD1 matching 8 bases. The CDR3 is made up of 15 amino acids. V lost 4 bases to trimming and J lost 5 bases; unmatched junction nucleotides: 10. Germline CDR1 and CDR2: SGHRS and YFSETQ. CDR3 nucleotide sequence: TGCGCCAGCAGCCCCATGCAGGGGGCAGGGGAGACCCAGTACTTC. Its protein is CASSPMQGAGETQYF.

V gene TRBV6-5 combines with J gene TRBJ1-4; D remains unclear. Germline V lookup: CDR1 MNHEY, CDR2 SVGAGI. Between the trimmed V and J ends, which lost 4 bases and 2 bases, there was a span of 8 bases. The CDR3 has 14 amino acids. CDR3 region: CASSSLITNEKLFF. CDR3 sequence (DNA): TGTGCCAGCAGTTCGTTAATTACTAATGAAAAACTGTTTTTT.

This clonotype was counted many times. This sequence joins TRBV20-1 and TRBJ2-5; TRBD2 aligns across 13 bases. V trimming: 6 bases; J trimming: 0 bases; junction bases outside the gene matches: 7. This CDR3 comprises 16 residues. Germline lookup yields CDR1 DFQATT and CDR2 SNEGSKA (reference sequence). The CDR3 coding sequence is TGCAGTGCGATGGGACTAGCGGGATCGTACCAAGAGACCCAGTACTTC. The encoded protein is CSAMGLAGSYQETQYF.

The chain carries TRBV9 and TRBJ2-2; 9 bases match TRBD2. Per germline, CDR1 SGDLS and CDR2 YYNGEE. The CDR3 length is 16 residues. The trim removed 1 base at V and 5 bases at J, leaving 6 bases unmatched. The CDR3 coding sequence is TGTGCCAGCAGCGTATGGGGTAGCGGGAGTACCGGGGAGCTGTTTTTT. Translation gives CASSVWGSGSTGELFF.

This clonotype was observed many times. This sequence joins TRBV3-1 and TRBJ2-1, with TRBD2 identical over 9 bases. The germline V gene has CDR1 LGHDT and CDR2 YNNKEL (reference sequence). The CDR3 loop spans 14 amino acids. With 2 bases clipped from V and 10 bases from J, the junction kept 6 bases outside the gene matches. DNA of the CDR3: TGTGCCAGCAGCCAAATAGGAGCGGGAGGAGAGCAGTTCTTC. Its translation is CASSQIGAGGEQFF.

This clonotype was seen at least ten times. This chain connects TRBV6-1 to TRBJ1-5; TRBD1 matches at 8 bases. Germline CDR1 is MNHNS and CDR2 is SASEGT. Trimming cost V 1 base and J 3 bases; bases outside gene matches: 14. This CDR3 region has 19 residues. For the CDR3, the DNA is TGTGCCAGCAGTGAAGGGGGGAGTCATCAGGGGGCCTTCAATCAGCCCCAGCATTTT. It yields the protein CASSEGGSHQGAFNQPQHF.

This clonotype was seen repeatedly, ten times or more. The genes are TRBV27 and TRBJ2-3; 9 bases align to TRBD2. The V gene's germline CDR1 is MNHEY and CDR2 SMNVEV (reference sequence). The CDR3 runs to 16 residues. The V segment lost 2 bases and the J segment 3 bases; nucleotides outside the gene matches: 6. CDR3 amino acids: CASSLIAGGPTDTQYF. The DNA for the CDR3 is TGTGCCAGCAGTTTAATCGCGGGAGGGCCGACAGATACGCAGTATTTT.

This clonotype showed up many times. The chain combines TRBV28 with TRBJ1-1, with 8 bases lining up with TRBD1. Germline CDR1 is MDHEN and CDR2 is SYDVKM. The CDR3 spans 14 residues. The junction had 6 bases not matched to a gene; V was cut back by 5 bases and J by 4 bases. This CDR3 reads CASSAQGAPTEAFF. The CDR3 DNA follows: TGTGCCAGCAGTGCGCAGGGGGCGCCCACTGAAGCTTTCTTT.

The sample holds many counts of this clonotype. CDR3 amino acids: CAGLAGRNPNTGELFF. The CDR3 DNA reads as TGTGCCGGCCTGGCAGGGCGGAACCCGAACACCGGGGAGCTGTTTTTT. V gene TRBV2 combines with J gene TRBJ2-2; D might be TRBD1 (5 bases). Trimming shortened V by 11 bases and J by 0 bases, and 19 bases separated the two germline ends. The germline V gene encodes CDR1 SNHLY and CDR2 FYNNEI. The CDR3 covers 16 residues. The whole variable domain, remainder taken from reference TRBV2 and TRBJ2-2, is EPEVTQTPSHQVTQMGQEVILRCVPISNHLYFYWYRQILGQKVEFLVSFYNNEISEKSEIFDDQFSVERPDGSNFTLKIRSTKLEDSAMYFCAGLAGRNPNTGELFFGEGSRLTVL.

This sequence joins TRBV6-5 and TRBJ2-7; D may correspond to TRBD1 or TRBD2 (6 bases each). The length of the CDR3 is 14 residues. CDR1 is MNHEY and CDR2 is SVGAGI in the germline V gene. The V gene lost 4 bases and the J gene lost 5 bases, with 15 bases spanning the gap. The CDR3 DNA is TGTGCCAGCAGTTTCGAACGGGGGCGGGACGAGCAGTACTTC. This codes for CASSFERGRDEQYF.

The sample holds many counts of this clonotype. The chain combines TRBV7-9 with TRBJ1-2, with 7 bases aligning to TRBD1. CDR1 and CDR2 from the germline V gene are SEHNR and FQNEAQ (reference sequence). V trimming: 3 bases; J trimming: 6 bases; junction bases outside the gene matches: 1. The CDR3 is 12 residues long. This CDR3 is CASSFGTDGYTF. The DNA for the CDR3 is TGTGCCAGCAGCTTCGGGACAGATGGCTACACCTTC.